The 9 T cell receptor beta chains reported below all come from one sample, sequenced in a study of cytomegalovirus exposure and HLA in healthy donors. Vbeta (60) and Jbeta (13) primers were used in the PCR. Sequencing used immunoSEQ multiplex PCR; TCRdb keeps in-frame clones, though not all of them. The sample has 110,000 or so clones; around 77% are singletons. Specimen: PBMCs. Receptor source: a man over 45 in good health and CMV-seropositive.

This chain connects TRBV19 to TRBJ2-3; 9 bases agree with TRBD2. With V trimmed by 5 bases and J by 5 bases, 11 bases remained unmatched. This CDR3 is 16 amino acids long. Germline CDR1 reads LNHDA; CDR2 reads SQIVND (reference sequence). CDR3 coding DNA: TGTGCCAGTAGTCAGGCCGGGACTAGCAGGGGAGATACGCAGTATTTT. Its protein is CASSQAGTSRGDTQYF.

This clone was picked up one time. V gene TRBV29-1 combines with J gene TRBJ1-5; 7 bases match TRBD1. This CDR3 is built from 14 residues. The V segment lost 6 bases and the J segment 4 bases; nucleotides outside the gene matches: 9. Germline V lookup: CDR1 SQVTM, CDR2 ANQGSEA. The CDR3 coding sequence is TGCAGCGTCCCGGGACAGACAAATAATCAGCCCCAGCATTTT. Its translation: CSVPGQTNNQPQHF.

The gene calls are TRBV7-6 and TRBJ1-5, with 10 bases identical to TRBD1. Trimming cost V 5 bases and J 10 bases; bases outside gene matches: 8. The CDR3 spans 14 residues. The V gene's germline CDR1 is SGHVS and CDR2 FNYEAQ. DNA for the CDR3: TGTGCCAGCAGCGGCGGGACAGGGGAACTACCCCAGCATTTT. It encodes CASSGGTGELPQHF.

This clone has only a few counts. The chain joins TRBV5-1 to TRBJ1-1; TRBD1 matches at 7 bases. The J segment lost 3 bases and the V segment lost 3 bases, leaving 8 bases of the junction unmatched. CDR1 SGHRS and CDR2 YFSETQ come from the germline V gene. CDR3 length: 15 residues. The CDR3, as DNA: TGCGCCAGCAGCTCGCCCTCCAGGGGGGACACTGAAGCTTTCTTT. Its protein product is CASSSPSRGDTEAFF.

The chain has TRBV18 and TRBJ2-7; TRBD1 aligns across 7 bases. CDR1 is KGHSH, CDR2 LQKENI, per germline. The CDR3 is 13 residues long. J gave up 3 bases and V 3 bases, and 2 bases lay outside the gene matches. The CDR3, as DNA: TGTGCCAGCTCACCGCCAGGGGGCTACGAGCAGTACTTC. Protein product: CASSPPGGYEQYF.

This clone has a single count. The chain employs TRBV18 and TRBJ2-3, with D maybe TRBD1 (6 bases). The CDR3 spans 13 residues. CDR1 is KGHSH and CDR2 is LQKENI in the germline V gene. The germline V and J ends were trimmed by 3 bases and 4 bases, with 8 bases remaining between them. The CDR3 DNA reads as TGTGCCAGCTCACCGAACAGGGCAGATACGCAGTATTTT. Its translation is CASSPNRADTQYF.

The chain uses TRBV20-1 and TRBJ2-1, with D possibly being TRBD2 (5 bases). Looked up from germline, CDR1 is DFQATT and CDR2 is SNEGSKA (reference sequence). V lost 4 bases and J lost 10, with 11 bases in between. The CDR3 sequence is 11 residues long. As DNA, the CDR3 is TGCAGTGCTAACGGGGAAGTCGAGCAGTTCTTC. It specifies CSANGEVEQFF.

This clone was picked up one time. The chain combines TRBV5-4 with TRBJ2-3, with a possible D match to TRBD2 (5 bases). Deletions cut 4 bases from V and 0 bases from J, with 12 bases between. CDR1 and CDR2 (germline): SGHNT, YYREEE (reference sequence). The CDR3 runs to 15 residues. The CDR3 DNA reads as TGTGCCAGCAGCCCCCCCCGGGGAAGCACAGATACGCAGTATTTT. Translation: CASSPPRGSTDTQYF.

This sequence joins TRBV6-6 and TRBJ2-2; TRBD1 matches 7 bases. Unmatched junction bases numbered 3, after V lost 5 bases and J lost 0 bases. The V gene's germline CDR1 is MNHNY and CDR2 SVGAGI (reference sequence). This CDR3 region has 15 residues. CDR3 amino acids: CASSAGTANTGELFF. CDR3 nucleotides: TGTGCCAGCAGTGCCGGGACAGCGAACACCGGGGAGCTGTTTTTT.